One and the same sample provided the 25 T cell receptor beta chains below, sequenced in a study of blood T cell repertoires in COVID-19. Only in-frame clones appear in the TCRdb table, and some are missing; sequencing was by immunoSEQ multiplex PCR. The sample shows roughly 250,000 clones, 88% of them seen only once. The specimen was peripheral blood. The receptors here all came from a woman between 40 and 50 years old who had recovered from COVID-19.

V gene TRBV28 combines with J gene TRBJ2-7; 12 nucleotides match TRBD1. The CDR3 has 16 residues. Germline CDR1 reads MDHEN; CDR2 reads SYDVKM. J lost 7 bases, V lost 1 base, and 8 bases had no gene match. The CDR3 region has the DNA TGTGCCAGCAGTTTATTACCTGGGACAGGGGGCAGTGAGCAGTACTTC. Amino acid sequence: CASSLLPGTGGSEQYF. Filled out from reference TRBV28 and TRBJ2-7, the complete variable domain reads DVKVTQSSRYLVKRTGEKVFLECVQDMDHENMFWYRQDPGLGLRLIYFSYDVKMKEKGDIPEGYSVSREKKERFSLILESASTNQTSMYLCASSLLPGTGGSEQYFGPGTRLTVT.

The sample holds a few counts of this clone. The chain uses TRBV11-1 and TRBJ2-7, with 11 bases lining up with TRBD2. V lost 0 bases and J lost 5; bases outside the gene matches: 3. There are 15 residues in the CDR3. Germline values: CDR1 SGHAT, CDR2 FQDESV (reference sequence). The CDR3 DNA sequence: TGTGCCAGCAGCTTAGCACTAGCGGGAGTGGACGAGCAGTACTTC. Translation gives CASSLALAGVDEQYF.

This chain links TRBV9 with TRBJ1-3, with D maybe TRBD1 (5 bases). V was cut by 0 bases and J by 2 bases, with 9 bases left in between. This CDR3 spans 15 amino acids. Germline loops: CDR1 SGDLS, CDR2 YYNGEE. The CDR3 spells CASSVGPGAGNTIYF. The CDR3 nucleotides read TGTGCCAGCAGCGTAGGTCCGGGGGCTGGAAACACCATATATTTT.

CDR3 in amino acids: CASSPPGQGLHGYTF. In nucleotides, the CDR3 is TGTGCCAGCTCACCACCGGGACAGGGGTTGCATGGCTACACCTTC. The chain is built from TRBV18 and TRBJ1-2; 10 bases agree with TRBD1. The CDR3 consists of 15 residues. Germline V CDR1 and CDR2: KGHSH, LQKENI. Unmatched junction bases numbered 4, after V lost 0 bases and J lost 6 bases.

The DNA for the CDR3 is TGTGCCAGCAGTTACTCGAAGCAGGGGTTCTACGAGCAGTACTTC. This encodes CASSYSKQGFYEQYF. The V call is TRBV6-6, the J call TRBJ2-7; D is possibly TRBD1 (6 bases). V dropped 0 bases and J dropped 3 bases, with 12 bases sitting between them. CDR1 is MNHNY and CDR2 is SVGAGI in the germline V gene (reference sequence). The CDR3 runs to 15 residues.

The chain is built from TRBV19 and TRBJ1-2; 11 positions match TRBD1. With V trimmed by 3 bases and J by 6 bases, 6 bases remained unmatched. This CDR3 has 15 residues. Germline CDR1 and CDR2: LNHDA and SQIVND (reference sequence). In DNA form, the CDR3 reads TGTGCCAGTAGTATCCTCCCGGGACAGGGGGATGGCTACACCTTC. It yields the protein CASSILPGQGDGYTF. Drawing the rest from reference TRBV19 and TRBJ1-2, the complete variable domain is DGGITQSPKYLFRKEGQNVTLSCEQNLNHDAMYWYRQDPGQGLRLIYYSQIVNDFQKGDIAEGYSVSREKKESFPLTVTSAQKNPTAFYLCASSILPGQGDGYTFGSGTRLTVV.

The rearrangement joins TRBV4-1 to TRBJ2-3, with 8 bases lining up with TRBD2. The CDR3 runs 15 residues. Trimming at V came to 1 base and at J to 1 base, leaving 1 base not matched to a gene. CDR1 and CDR2 from the germline V gene are MGHRA and YSYEKL. The CDR3: CASSQGSGGTDTQYF. CDR3 coding DNA: TGCGCCAGCAGCCAAGGTAGCGGGGGCACAGATACGCAGTATTTT.

The CDR3 spells CASSLLQGALTEAFF. The CDR3 coding sequence is TGTGCCAGCAGTCTCTTACAGGGTGCCTTGACTGAAGCTTTCTTT. V and J are TRBV6-5 and TRBJ1-1; a weak D match, TRBD1 (6 bases). There are 15 residues in the CDR3. Trimming stripped 5 bases from V and 5 bases from J, with 18 bases between. Germline CDR1 reads MNHEY; CDR2 reads SVGAGI.

J is TRBJ2-2 and V is TRBV11-3; D is possibly TRBD2 (6 bases). Germline values: CDR1 SGHNT, CDR2 YENEEA. V was shortened by 2 bases and J by 1 base, with 17 bases between the two germline ends. The CDR3 is 18 residues long. The CDR3, as DNA: TGTGCCAGCAGCTTATACCCACCGGGGGTGGGGAACACCGGGGAGCTGTTTTTT. Translated, it gives CASSLYPPGVGNTGELFF.

The V and J genes are TRBV29-1 and TRBJ2-1, with 11 bases matching TRBD2. V dropped 0 bases and J dropped 9; count of bases not matched to a gene: 10. The CDR3 sequence is 16 residues long. Germline CDR1 and CDR2: SQVTM and ANQGSEA. The CDR3 loop reads CSVEDLSGRASREQFF. The DNA for the CDR3 is TGCAGCGTTGAAGATCTTAGCGGGAGGGCTTCTCGTGAGCAGTTCTTC.

CDR3 loop: CASLQFAGSTDTQYF. Written as DNA, the CDR3 is TGTGCCAGCCTCCAGTTCGCAGGGAGCACAGATACGCAGTATTTT. The genes are TRBV6-5 and TRBJ2-3; a possible D gene is TRBD1 (5 bases). The CDR3 contains 15 residues. From germline, CDR1 is MNHEY and CDR2 SVGAGI. The germline V and J ends were trimmed by 8 bases and 0 bases, with 15 bases remaining between them.

The chain recombines TRBV27 with TRBJ2-7; 8 positions match TRBD1. The length of the CDR3 is 14 residues. The junction had 9 bases not matched to a gene; V was cut back by 6 bases and J by 5 bases. Per germline, CDR1 MNHEY and CDR2 SMNVEV (reference sequence). DNA for the CDR3: TGTGCCAGCAGCTATAAGGACAGGGCCCACGAGCAGTACTTC. Protein sequence: CASSYKDRAHEQYF.

The chain has TRBV3-1 (or the pseudogene TRBV3-2) and TRBJ2-3; 9 bases map to TRBD2. The CDR3 contains 14 residues. Germline CDR1 and CDR2: LGHDT and YNNKEL (reference sequence). V shed 1 base and J 12 bases; nucleotides not matched to a gene: 8. Here the CDR3 DNA reads TGTGCCAGCAGCCAAGTAACCCAGCGGGGGGTCCAGTATTTT. Its protein is CASSQVTQRGVQYF.

The rearrangement links TRBV11-3 to TRBJ1-1; 8 nucleotides match TRBD1. V dropped 5 bases and J dropped 0; count of bases not matched to a gene: 5. The CDR3 has 15 residues. Germline V gene data show CDR1 as SGHNT and CDR2 as YENEEA. CDR3: CASSGTGQVNTEAFF. The CDR3 coding sequence is TGTGCCAGCAGCGGAACGGGACAGGTGAACACTGAAGCTTTCTTT.

The chain employs TRBV4-3 and TRBJ2-1, with 7 bases lining up with TRBD2. J lost 7 bases, V lost 2 bases, and 2 bases had no gene match. The CDR3 runs to 13 residues. Germline values: CDR1 LGHNA, CDR2 YSLEER. The CDR3 DNA reads as TGCGCCAGCAGCCAACAACTAGCGAATGAGCAGTTCTTC. As protein: CASSQQLANEQFF.

The chain is built from TRBV6-5 and TRBJ1-3; D is undetermined. The ends were cut back, 5 bases at V and 0 bases at J, with 11 bases in the middle. Germline V gene lookup returns CDR1 MNHEY and CDR2 SVGAGI. CDR3 length: 15 residues. CDR3 DNA: TGTGCCAGCAGTCCTCGTTCCAGCTCTGGAAACACCATATATTTT. Amino acids: CASSPRSSSGNTIYF.

V usage is TRBV7-2 and J usage is TRBJ2-3; TRBD2 agrees at 10 bases. The V and J ends lost 5 bases and 4 bases, in that order; junction bases with no gene match: 9. CDR1 and CDR2 from the germline V gene are SGHTA and FQGNSA. The CDR3 totals 16 residues. The chain's CDR3 is CASSPRAAGGSDTQYF. In DNA form, the CDR3 reads TGTGCCAGCAGCCCCAGGGCAGCGGGGGGGTCAGATACGCAGTATTTT.

This chain connects TRBV28 to TRBJ1-1; no clear D. Trimming cost V 6 bases and J 0 bases, with 17 bases left between them. The CDR3 totals 16 residues. CDR1 MDHEN and CDR2 SYDVKM come from the germline V gene. CDR3 sequence reads: CASSSAGKGMNTEAFF. The CDR3 DNA reads as TGTGCCAGCAGCTCCGCCGGGAAGGGCATGAACACTGAAGCTTTCTTT. Full variable domain (remainder filled in from reference TRBV28 and TRBJ1-1): DVKVTQSSRYLVKRTGEKVFLECVQDMDHENMFWYRQDPGLGLRLIYFSYDVKMKEKGDIPEGYSVSREKKERFSLILESASTNQTSMYLCASSSAGKGMNTEAFFGQGTRLTVV.

The CDR3 bases are TGTGCCAGCAGTTACAACAGAGGGGAGCAGTTCTTC. It is translated as CASSYNRGEQFF. The rearrangement joins TRBV6-5 to TRBJ2-1; weak D call: TRBD2 (5 bases). Trimming pared 2 bases from V and 10 bases from J, leaving 9 bases between. The CDR3 is 12 residues long. In germline, CDR1 is MNHEY, CDR2 SVGAGI.

The rearrangement uses TRBV15 and TRBJ2-3, with D unclear. This CDR3 comprises 13 residues. V dropped 2 bases and J dropped 1 base, with 4 bases sitting between them. Germline V gene lookup returns CDR1 LNHNV and CDR2 YYDKDF (reference sequence). The CDR3 spells CATSRLRTDTQYF. As DNA, the CDR3 is TGTGCCACCAGCAGACTCCGCACAGATACGCAGTATTTT. The whole variable domain, filled in from reference TRBV15 and TRBJ2-3, reads DAMVIQNPRYQVTQFGKPVTLSCSQTLNHNVMYWYQQKSSQAPKLLFHYYDKDFNNEADTPDNFQSRRPNTSFCFLDIRSPGLGDTAMYLCATSRLRTDTQYFGPGTRLTVL.

This clone was observed a single time. The V and J genes are TRBV4-2 and TRBJ1-4; D unresolved. Germline CDR1 is LGHNA and CDR2 is YNFKEQ. The CDR3 is made up of 15 amino acids. Trimming left V 0 bases short and J 8 bases short, with 13 bases between. CDR3 sequence (DNA): TGTGCCAGCAGCCAAGATGGAGGGCTTGGAGAAAAACTGTTTTTT. Translation: CASSQDGGLGEKLFF.

This clone has more than one count but fewer than ten. The junction departs from the called germline gene at one end, perhaps through a read error. The genes are TRBV19 and TRBJ2-7; weak D call: TRBD1 (5 bases). The germline V gene has CDR1 LNHDA and CDR2 SQIVND (reference sequence). The CDR3 extends over 14 amino acids. In nucleotides, the CDR3 is TGTGCCAGTAGTATAGGCGCTACAGGACAATCTCCCCACTTC. This codes for CASSIGATGQSPHF.

The gene calls are TRBV18 and TRBJ2-7; 7 bases agree with TRBD1. V lost 0 bases, J lost 1 base, and 6 bases stayed unmatched. Per germline, CDR1 KGHSH and CDR2 LQKENI. The CDR3 runs 16 residues. CDR3 coding DNA: TGTGCCAGCTCACCACCGGTTCGGGACAGATCCTACGAGCAGTACTTC. This sequence encodes CASSPPVRDRSYEQYF.

This rearrangement joins TRBV19 to TRBJ2-7, with 7 bases aligning to TRBD1. The CDR3 has 14 amino acids. Germline CDR1 LNHDA, CDR2 SQIVND (reference sequence). With V trimmed by 5 bases and J by 0 bases, 4 bases remained unmatched. Here the CDR3 DNA reads TGTGCCAGTAGTCCCCGGGACAGCTCCTACGAGCAGTACTTC. Amino acids: CASSPRDSSYEQYF.

The chain is built from TRBV5-4 and TRBJ2-2; D remains ambiguous. The CDR3 extends over 15 amino acids. CDR1 and CDR2 (germline): SGHNT, YYREEE (reference sequence). The ends were cut back, 0 bases at V and 0 bases at J, with 6 bases in the middle. The CDR3 DNA reads TGTGCCAGCAGCTTGGATCCGGCGAACACCGGGGAGCTGTTTTTT. Translation: CASSLDPANTGELFF. The full variable domain, rest sourced from reference TRBV5-4 and TRBJ2-2, is ETGVTQSPTHLIKTRGQQVTLRCSSQSGHNTVSWYQQALGQGPQFIFQYYREEENGRGNFPPRFSGLQFPNYSSELNVNALELDDSALYLCASSLDPANTGELFFGEGSRLTVL.